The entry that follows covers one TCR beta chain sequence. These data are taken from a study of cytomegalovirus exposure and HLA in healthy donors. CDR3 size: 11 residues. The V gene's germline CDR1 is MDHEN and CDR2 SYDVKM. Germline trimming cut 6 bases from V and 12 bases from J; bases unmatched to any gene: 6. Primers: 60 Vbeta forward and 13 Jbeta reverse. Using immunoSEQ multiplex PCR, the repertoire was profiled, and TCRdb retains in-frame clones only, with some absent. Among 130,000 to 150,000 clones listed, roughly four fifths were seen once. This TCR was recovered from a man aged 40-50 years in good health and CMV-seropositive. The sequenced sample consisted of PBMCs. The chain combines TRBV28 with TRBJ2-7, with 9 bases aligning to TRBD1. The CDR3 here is CASRSGQGRYF. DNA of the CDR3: TGTGCCAGCAGATCTGGACAGGGGAGGTACTTC.